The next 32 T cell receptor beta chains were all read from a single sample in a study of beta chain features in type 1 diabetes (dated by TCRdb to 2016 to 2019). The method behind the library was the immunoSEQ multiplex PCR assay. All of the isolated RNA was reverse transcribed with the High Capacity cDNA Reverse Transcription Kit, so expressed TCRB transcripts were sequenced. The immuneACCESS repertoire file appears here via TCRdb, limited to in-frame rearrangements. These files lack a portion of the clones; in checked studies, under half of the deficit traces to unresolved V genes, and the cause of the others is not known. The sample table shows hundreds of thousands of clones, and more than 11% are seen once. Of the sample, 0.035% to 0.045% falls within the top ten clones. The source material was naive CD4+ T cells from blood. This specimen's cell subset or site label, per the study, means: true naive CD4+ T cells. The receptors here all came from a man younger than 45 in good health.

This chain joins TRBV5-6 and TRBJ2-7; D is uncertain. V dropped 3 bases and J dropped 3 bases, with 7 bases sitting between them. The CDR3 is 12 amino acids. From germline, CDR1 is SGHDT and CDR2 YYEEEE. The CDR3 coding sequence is TGTGCCAGCAGCTCTGGGGTCTACGAGCAGTACTTC. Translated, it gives CASSSGVYEQYF.

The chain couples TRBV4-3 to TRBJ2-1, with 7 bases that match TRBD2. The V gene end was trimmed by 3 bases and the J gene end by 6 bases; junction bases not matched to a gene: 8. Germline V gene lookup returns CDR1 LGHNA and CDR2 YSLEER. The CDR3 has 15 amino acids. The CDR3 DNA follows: TGCGCCAGCAGCCACCTAGTGGGAGGGATCAATGAGCAGTTCTTC. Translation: CASSHLVGGINEQFF.

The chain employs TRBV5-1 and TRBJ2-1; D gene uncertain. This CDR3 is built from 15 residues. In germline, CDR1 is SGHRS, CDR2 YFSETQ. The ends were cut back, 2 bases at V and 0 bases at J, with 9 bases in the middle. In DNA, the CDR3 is TGCGCCAGCAGCTTAACGCCCAGCTCCTACAATGAGCAGTTCTTC. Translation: CASSLTPSSYNEQFF.

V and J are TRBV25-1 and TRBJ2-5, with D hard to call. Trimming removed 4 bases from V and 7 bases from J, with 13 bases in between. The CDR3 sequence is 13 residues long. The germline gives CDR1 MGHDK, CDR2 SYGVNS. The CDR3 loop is CASSAADLGTQYF. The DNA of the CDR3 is TGTGCCAGCAGTGCGGCCGATCTGGGGACCCAGTACTTC.

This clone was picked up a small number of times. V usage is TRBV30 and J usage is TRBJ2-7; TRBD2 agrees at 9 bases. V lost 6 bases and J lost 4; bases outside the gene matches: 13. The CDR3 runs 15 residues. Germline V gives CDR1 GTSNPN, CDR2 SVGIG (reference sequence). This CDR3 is CACGTGGRAGYEQYV. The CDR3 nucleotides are TGTGCCTGCGGTACTGGCGGGAGGGCCGGTTACGAGCAGTACGTC.

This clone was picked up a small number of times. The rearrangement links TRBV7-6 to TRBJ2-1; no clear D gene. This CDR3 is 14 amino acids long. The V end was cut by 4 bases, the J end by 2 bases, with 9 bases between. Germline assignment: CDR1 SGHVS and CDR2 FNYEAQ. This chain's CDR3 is CASSSGGPYNEQFF. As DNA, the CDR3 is TGTGCCAGCAGCTCGGGTGGCCCCTACAATGAGCAGTTCTTC.

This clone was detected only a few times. In nucleotides, the CDR3 is TGTGCCAGCAGTCCGGACAGGCCTCCCTACGAGCAGTACGTC. Amino acid sequence: CASSPDRPPYEQYV. The chain carries TRBV27 and TRBJ2-7; 7 bases map to TRBD1. The V and J ends lost 5 bases and 2 bases, in that order; junction bases with no gene match: 6. The CDR3 has 14 residues. Germline V gene lookup returns CDR1 MNHEY and CDR2 SMNVEV (reference sequence).

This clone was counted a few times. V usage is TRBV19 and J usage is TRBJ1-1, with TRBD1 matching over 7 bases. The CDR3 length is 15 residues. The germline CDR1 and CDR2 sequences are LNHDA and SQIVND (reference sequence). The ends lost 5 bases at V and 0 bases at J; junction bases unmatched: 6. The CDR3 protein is CASSLRQGVNTEAFF. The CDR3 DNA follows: TGTGCCAGTAGTCTACGACAGGGTGTGAACACTGAAGCTTTCTTT.

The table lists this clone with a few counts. DNA for the CDR3: TGTGCCAGCAGGATTAACCCGGGACAGGCCTACGAGCAGTACGTC. Amino acids: CASRINPGQAYEQYV. V and J are TRBV2 and TRBJ2-7; 8 bases match TRBD1. The CDR3 extends over 15 amino acids. CDR1 SNHLY and CDR2 FYNNEI come from the germline V gene. Unmatched junction bases numbered 9, after V lost 6 bases and J lost 2 bases.

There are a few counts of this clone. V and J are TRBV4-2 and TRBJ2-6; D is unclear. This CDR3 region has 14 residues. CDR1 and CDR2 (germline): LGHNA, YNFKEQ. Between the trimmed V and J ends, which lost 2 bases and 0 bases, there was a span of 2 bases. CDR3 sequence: CASSQSSGANVLTF. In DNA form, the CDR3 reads TGTGCCAGCAGCCAAAGCTCTGGGGCCAACGTCCTGACTTTC.

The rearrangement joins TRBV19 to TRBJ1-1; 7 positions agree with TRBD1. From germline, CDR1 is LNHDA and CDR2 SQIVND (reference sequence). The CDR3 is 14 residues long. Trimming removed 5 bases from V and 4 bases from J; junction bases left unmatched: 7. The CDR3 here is CASSRQGVSTEAFF. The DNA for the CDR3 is TGTGCCAGTAGTCGCCAGGGGGTGAGCACTGAAGCTTTCTTT.

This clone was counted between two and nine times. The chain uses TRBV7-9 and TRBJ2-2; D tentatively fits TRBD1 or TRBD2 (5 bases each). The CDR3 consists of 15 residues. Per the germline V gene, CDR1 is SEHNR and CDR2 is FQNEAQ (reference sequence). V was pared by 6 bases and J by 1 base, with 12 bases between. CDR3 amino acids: CASRRLGVNTGELFF. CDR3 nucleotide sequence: TGTGCCAGCAGACGCTTGGGGGTGAACACCGGGGAGCTGTTTTTT.

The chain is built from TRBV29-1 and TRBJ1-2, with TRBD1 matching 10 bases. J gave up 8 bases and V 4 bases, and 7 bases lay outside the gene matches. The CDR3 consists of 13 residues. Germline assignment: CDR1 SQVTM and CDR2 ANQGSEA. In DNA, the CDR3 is TGCAGCGTTGCAGGACAGGGGGGACGCGGCTACACCTTC. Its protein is CSVAGQGGRGYTF.

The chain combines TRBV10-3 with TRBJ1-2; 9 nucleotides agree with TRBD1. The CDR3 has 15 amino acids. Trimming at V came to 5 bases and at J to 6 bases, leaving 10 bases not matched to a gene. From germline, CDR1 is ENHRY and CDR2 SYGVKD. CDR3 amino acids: CAISTSGTGRDGYTF. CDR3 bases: TGTGCCATCAGTACCTCCGGGACAGGGAGAGATGGCTACACCTTC.

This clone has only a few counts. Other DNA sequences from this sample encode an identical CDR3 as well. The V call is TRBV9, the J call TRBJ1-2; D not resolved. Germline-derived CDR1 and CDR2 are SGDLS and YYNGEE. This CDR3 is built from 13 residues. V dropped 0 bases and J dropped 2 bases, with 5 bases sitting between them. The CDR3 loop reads CASSVDRNYGYTF. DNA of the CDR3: TGTGCCAGCAGCGTAGACCGGAACTATGGCTACACCTTC.

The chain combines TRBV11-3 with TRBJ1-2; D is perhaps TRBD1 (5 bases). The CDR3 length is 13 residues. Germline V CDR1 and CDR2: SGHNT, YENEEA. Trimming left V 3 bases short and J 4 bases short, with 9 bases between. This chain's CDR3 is CASSFQGSYGYTF. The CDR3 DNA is TGTGCCAGCAGCTTTCAGGGTAGCTATGGCTACACCTTC.

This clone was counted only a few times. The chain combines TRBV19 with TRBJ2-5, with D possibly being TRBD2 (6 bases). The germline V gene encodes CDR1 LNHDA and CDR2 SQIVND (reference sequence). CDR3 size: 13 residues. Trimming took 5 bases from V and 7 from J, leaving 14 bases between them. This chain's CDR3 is CASSVLLAGTQYF. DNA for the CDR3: TGTGCCAGTAGTGTTCTACTAGCAGGGACCCAGTACTTC.

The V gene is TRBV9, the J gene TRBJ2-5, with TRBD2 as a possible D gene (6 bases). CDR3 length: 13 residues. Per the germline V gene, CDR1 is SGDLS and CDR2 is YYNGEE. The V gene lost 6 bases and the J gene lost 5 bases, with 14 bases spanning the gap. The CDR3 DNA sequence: TGTGCCAGCAACGGGAGAGGAGGGGAGACCCAGTACTTC. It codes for CASNGRGGETQYF.

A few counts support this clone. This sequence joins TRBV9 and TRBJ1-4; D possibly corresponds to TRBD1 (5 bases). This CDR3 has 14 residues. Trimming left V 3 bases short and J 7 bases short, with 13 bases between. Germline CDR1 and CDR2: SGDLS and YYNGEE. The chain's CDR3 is CASSDSGFGEKLFF. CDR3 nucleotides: TGTGCCAGCAGCGATTCAGGGTTCGGTGAAAAACTGTTTTTT.

CDR3 amino acids: CASSALGGEAFF. In DNA form, the CDR3 reads TGTGCCAGCAGCGCCTTGGGGGGCGAAGCTTTCTTT. The V and J genes are TRBV7-8 and TRBJ1-1, with TRBD1 as a possible D gene (6 bases). CDR3 length equals 12 residues. Trimming stripped 5 bases from V and 8 bases from J, with 12 bases between. The V gene's germline CDR1 is SGHVS and CDR2 FQNEAQ.

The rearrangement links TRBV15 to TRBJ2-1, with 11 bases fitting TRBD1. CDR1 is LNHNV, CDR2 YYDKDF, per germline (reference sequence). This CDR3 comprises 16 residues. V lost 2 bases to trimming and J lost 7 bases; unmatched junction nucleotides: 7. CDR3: CATSRRSGTGGNEQFF. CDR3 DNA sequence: TGTGCCACCAGCAGACGATCCGGGACAGGGGGGAATGAGCAGTTCTTC.

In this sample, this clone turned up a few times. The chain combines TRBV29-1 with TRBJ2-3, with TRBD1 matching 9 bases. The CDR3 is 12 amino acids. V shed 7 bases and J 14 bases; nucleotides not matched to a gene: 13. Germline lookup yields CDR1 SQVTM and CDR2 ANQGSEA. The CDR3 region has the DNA TGCAGCGATTCACTTGGGACAGGGTCTCTGTATTTT. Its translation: CSDSLGTGSLYF.

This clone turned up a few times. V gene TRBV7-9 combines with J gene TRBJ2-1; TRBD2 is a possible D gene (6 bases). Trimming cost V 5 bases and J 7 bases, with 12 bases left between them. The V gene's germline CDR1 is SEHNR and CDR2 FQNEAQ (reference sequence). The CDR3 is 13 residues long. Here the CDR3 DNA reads TGTGCCAGCAGCGTCGTGGCGGGGAATGAGCAGTTCTTC. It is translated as CASSVVAGNEQFF.

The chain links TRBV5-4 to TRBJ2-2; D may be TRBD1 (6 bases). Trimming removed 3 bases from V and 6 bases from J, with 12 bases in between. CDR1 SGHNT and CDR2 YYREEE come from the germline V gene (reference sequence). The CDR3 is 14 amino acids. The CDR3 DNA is TGTGCCAGCAGCTCCCTACAGGGTTCCGGGGAGCTGTTTTTT. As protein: CASSSLQGSGELFF. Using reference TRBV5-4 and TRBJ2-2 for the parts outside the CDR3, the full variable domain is ETGVTQSPTHLIKTRGQQVTLRCSSQSGHNTVSWYQQALGQGPQFIFQYYREEENGRGNFPPRFSGLQFPNYSSELNVNALELDDSALYLCASSSLQGSGELFFGEGSRLTVL.

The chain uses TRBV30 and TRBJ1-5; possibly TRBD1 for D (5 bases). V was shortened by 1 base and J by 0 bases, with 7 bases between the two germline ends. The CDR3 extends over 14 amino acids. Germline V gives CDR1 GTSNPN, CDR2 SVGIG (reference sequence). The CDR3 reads CAWSGTPSNQPQHF. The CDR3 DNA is TGTGCCTGGAGTGGGACACCTAGCAATCAGCCCCAGCATTTT. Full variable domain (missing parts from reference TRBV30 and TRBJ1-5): SQTIHQWPATLVQPVGSPLSLECTVEGTSNPNLYWYRQAAGRGLQLLFYSVGIGQISSEVPQNLSASRPQDRQFILSSKKLLLSDSGFYLCAWSGTPSNQPQHFGDGTRLSIL.

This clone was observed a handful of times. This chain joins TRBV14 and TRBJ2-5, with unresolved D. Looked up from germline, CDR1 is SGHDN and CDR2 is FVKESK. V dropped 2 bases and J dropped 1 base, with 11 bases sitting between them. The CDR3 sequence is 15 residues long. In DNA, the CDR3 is TGTGCCAGCAGCCAATGGCTTAGCATCCAAGAGACCCAGTACTTC. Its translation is CASSQWLSIQETQYF.

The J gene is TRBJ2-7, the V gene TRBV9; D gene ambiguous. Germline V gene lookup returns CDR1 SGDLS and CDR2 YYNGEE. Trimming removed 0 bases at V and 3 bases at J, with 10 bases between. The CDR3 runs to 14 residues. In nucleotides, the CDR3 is TGTGCCAGCAGCGTAGAATCGTCGAACTACGAGCAGTACTTC. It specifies CASSVESSNYEQYF.

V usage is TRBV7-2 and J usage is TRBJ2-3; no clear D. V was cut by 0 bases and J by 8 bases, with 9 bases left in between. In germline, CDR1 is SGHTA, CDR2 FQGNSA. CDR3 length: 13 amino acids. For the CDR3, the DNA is TGTGCCAGCAGCTTAGCGGTTAGAAGTACGCAGTATTTT. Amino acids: CASSLAVRSTQYF.

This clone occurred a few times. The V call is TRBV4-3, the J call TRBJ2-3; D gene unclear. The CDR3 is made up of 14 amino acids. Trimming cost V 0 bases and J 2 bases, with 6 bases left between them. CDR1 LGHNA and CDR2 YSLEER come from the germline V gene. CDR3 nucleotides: TGCGCCAGCAGCCAAGAAGGCCACACAGATACGCAGTATTTT. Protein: CASSQEGHTDTQYF.

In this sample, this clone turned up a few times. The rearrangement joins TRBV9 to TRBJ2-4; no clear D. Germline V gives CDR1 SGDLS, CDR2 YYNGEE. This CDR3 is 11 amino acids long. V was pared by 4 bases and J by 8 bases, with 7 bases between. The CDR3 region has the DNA TGTGCCAGCAGCTCAACGGACATTCAGTACTTC. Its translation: CASSSTDIQYF.

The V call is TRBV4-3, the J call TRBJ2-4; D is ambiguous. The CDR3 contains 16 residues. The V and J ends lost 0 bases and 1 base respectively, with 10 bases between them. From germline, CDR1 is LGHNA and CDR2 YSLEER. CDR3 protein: CASSQDGALAKNIQYF. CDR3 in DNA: TGCGCCAGCAGCCAAGACGGCGCCTTGGCCAAAAACATTCAGTACTTC.

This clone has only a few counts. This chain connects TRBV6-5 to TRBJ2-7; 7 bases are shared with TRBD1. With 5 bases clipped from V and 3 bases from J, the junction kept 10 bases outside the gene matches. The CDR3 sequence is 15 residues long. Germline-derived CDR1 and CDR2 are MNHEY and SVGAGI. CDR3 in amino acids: CASSPGQRPLYEQYV. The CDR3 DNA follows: TGTGCCAGCAGTCCGGGACAGAGACCCCTCTACGAGCAGTACGTC.